The 18 T cell receptor beta chains given below trace back to one sample, sequenced in a study of cytomegalovirus exposure and HLA in healthy donors. The data were produced by immunoSEQ multiplex PCR, yet TCRdb's version contains in-frame clones alone and is incomplete. Of roughly 300,000 clones listed, 70% to 90% are singletons. The sequencing input was PBMCs. These receptors all stem from a woman between 18 and 29 years old in good health and CMV-seronegative.

V is TRBV7-9 and J is TRBJ1-2; 9 nucleotides line up with TRBD1. With 9 bases clipped from V and 2 bases from J, the junction kept 10 bases outside the gene matches. Germline assignment: CDR1 SEHNR and CDR2 FQNEAQ (reference sequence). The CDR3 runs to 15 residues. Written as DNA, the CDR3 is TGTGCCAGTCACGAACTAGGGACAGGGAACTATGGCTACACCTTC. Its protein product is CASHELGTGNYGYTF.

This chain joins TRBV6-1 and TRBJ1-5, with D possibly matching TRBD1 (5 bases). The CDR3 is 14 residues long. The germline V gene has CDR1 MNHNS and CDR2 SASEGT. The ends were cut back, 2 bases at V and 1 base at J, with 6 bases in the middle. The CDR3 DNA is TGTGCCAGCAGTGAATACAGGAGCAATCAGCCCCAGCATTTT. Its protein is CASSEYRSNQPQHF.

Written as DNA, the CDR3 is TGTGCCAGCAGCCTCCAGGGACTGAGCACAGATACGCAGTATTTT. Translating gives CASSLQGLSTDTQYF. The J gene is TRBJ2-3, the V gene TRBV7-9; the D gene is possibly TRBD2 (6 bases). CDR1 is SEHNR and CDR2 is FQNEAQ in the germline V gene (reference sequence). With 5 bases removed from V and 0 bases from J, the gap between germline ends came to 12 bases. There are 15 residues in the CDR3.

The rearrangement uses TRBV29-1 and TRBJ1-2, with D unresolved. The V end was cut by 4 bases, the J end by 4 bases, with 10 bases between. The CDR3 runs to 12 residues. Germline V gives CDR1 SQVTM, CDR2 ANQGSEA. This CDR3 is CSVVQEIYGYTF. CDR3 bases: TGCAGCGTTGTCCAAGAGATCTATGGCTACACCTTC.

The J gene is TRBJ2-3, the V gene TRBV18, with 10 bases aligning to TRBD2. V dropped 2 bases and J dropped 3; count of bases not matched to a gene: 2. The CDR3 consists of 15 residues. Germline V gives CDR1 KGHSH, CDR2 LQKENI. The CDR3: CASSPIAGGTDTQYF. CDR3 coding DNA: TGTGCCAGCTCACCAATAGCGGGAGGAACAGATACGCAGTATTTT.

V gene TRBV5-1 combines with J gene TRBJ2-6; 13 bases fit TRBD2. Germline V gives CDR1 SGHRS, CDR2 YFSETQ. The CDR3 runs 15 residues. J was trimmed by 13 bases and V by 4 bases; bases with no gene match: 8. The CDR3: CASSPGLAGVWVLTF. Written as DNA, the CDR3 is TGCGCCAGCAGCCCTGGACTAGCGGGAGTGTGGGTCCTGACTTTC.

This chain uses TRBV5-1 with TRBJ2-7; a weak D match, TRBD1 (6 bases). This CDR3 is built from 18 residues. Germline V lookup: CDR1 SGHRS, CDR2 YFSETQ. The V and J ends lost 3 bases and 0 bases respectively, with 22 bases between them. As DNA, the CDR3 is TGCGCCAGCAGCTCTACAACCTCTACAGGGCACAGCTCCTACGAGCAGTACTTC. It encodes CASSSTTSTGHSSYEQYF.

The chain couples TRBV7-8 to TRBJ2-7, with D possibly TRBD2 on 6 matching bases. The CDR3 runs 15 residues. The V end was cut by 2 bases, the J end by 3 bases, with 14 bases between. CDR1 is SGHVS and CDR2 is FQNEAQ in the germline V gene. The CDR3 bases are TGTGCCAGCAGCTTACGACGGACTAACCACTACGAGCAGTACTTC. This codes for CASSLRRTNHYEQYF.

The V and J genes are TRBV11-2 and TRBJ1-1, with D unclear. Per the germline V gene, CDR1 is SGHAT and CDR2 is FQNNGV. The CDR3 has 14 residues. V lost 0 bases, J lost 7 bases, and 12 bases lay in between. CDR3 region: CASSLDGLEGEAFF. CDR3 nucleotide sequence: TGTGCCAGCAGCTTAGATGGTCTCGAGGGTGAAGCTTTCTTT.

The chain employs TRBV6-5 and TRBJ2-3, with a possible D match to TRBD2 (5 bases). V was clipped by 8 bases and J by 3 bases, with 18 bases between them. CDR1 is MNHEY and CDR2 is SVGAGI in the germline V gene. The CDR3 loop spans 15 amino acids. The CDR3 DNA sequence: TGTGCCAGCGGAGAGCGGCACATTAGTACAGATACGCAGTATTTT. This encodes CASGERHISTDTQYF.

This CDR3 is CASSLGTRGVGNTEAFF. DNA of the CDR3: TGTGCCAGCAGCTTGGGGACTCGAGGGGTGGGGAACACTGAAGCTTTCTTT. This sequence joins TRBV7-9 and TRBJ1-1; a weak D match, TRBD1 (5 bases). The CDR3 loop spans 17 amino acids. V dropped 3 bases and J dropped 1 base, with 18 bases sitting between them. Germline CDR1 is SEHNR and CDR2 is FQNEAQ (reference sequence).

The V call is TRBV15, the J call TRBJ2-3, with D tentatively TRBD2 (6 bases). Germline CDR1 LNHNV, CDR2 YYDKDF (reference sequence). The CDR3 totals 16 residues. V was pared by 0 bases and J by 1 base, with 11 bases between. CDR3 nucleotide sequence: TGTGCCACCAGCAGAGACGCCGGGAGAGGCACAGATACGCAGTATTTT. Encoded protein: CATSRDAGRGTDTQYF.

V gene TRBV4-3 combines with J gene TRBJ2-7, with 8 bases that match TRBD2. Germline loops: CDR1 LGHNA, CDR2 YSLEER. Losses at the gene ends were 0 bases for V and 4 bases for J; bases not matched to a gene: 5. The CDR3 has 15 amino acids. The CDR3 protein is CASSQDPAGVYEQYF. For the CDR3, the DNA is TGCGCCAGCAGCCAAGACCCAGCGGGAGTGTACGAGCAGTACTTC.

This clone was counted only a few times. This specimen includes other DNA sequences encoding the same CDR3. The V gene is TRBV19, the J gene TRBJ2-7, with TRBD2 identical over 11 bases. V was clipped by 5 bases and J by 3 bases; unmatched bases: 0. The CDR3 runs 13 residues. CDR1 and CDR2 (germline): LNHDA, SQIVND (reference sequence). The CDR3 spells CASSGTSGYEQYF. The CDR3 DNA reads TGTGCCAGTAGTGGGACTAGCGGCTACGAGCAGTACTTC.

The chain has TRBV27 and TRBJ2-5, with D perhaps matching TRBD2 (5 bases). This CDR3 contains 13 residues. CDR1 and CDR2 (germline): MNHEY, SMNVEV (reference sequence). V was shortened by 6 bases and J by 1 base, with 9 bases between the two germline ends. The CDR3 nucleotides read TGTGCCAGCAGGCAACTAGGCCAAGAGACCCAGTACTTC. This encodes CASRQLGQETQYF.

Only one count was recorded for this clone. V usage is TRBV27 and J usage is TRBJ2-6; D is uncertain. Germline CDR1 is MNHEY and CDR2 is SMNVEV (reference sequence). V lost 6 bases, J lost 0 bases, and 3 bases lay in between. The CDR3 length is 13 residues. The CDR3 sequence is CASRRSGANVLTF. The CDR3 coding sequence is TGTGCCAGCAGGCGCTCTGGGGCCAACGTCCTGACTTTC.

This clone was seen just once. The gene calls are TRBV4-2 and TRBJ1-2; 10 bases line up with TRBD1. CDR1 LGHNA and CDR2 YNFKEQ come from the germline V gene. This CDR3 has 15 amino acids. Unmatched junction bases numbered 5, after V lost 3 bases and J lost 4 bases. The CDR3 spells CASSQETGGVYGYTF. Written as DNA, the CDR3 is TGTGCCAGCAGCCAGGAGACAGGGGGCGTCTATGGCTACACCTTC.

This clone was seen a single time. V gene TRBV13 combines with J gene TRBJ2-1; TRBD1 matches at 9 bases. Germline CDR1 and CDR2: PRHDT and FYEKMQ (reference sequence). The CDR3 spans 14 residues. J gave up 7 bases and V 6 bases, and 7 bases lay outside the gene matches. The CDR3 spells CASSEGTGLNEQFF. Written as DNA, the CDR3 is TGTGCCAGCAGTGAAGGGACAGGGCTGAATGAGCAGTTCTTC.